This T cell receptor (beta chain) is drawn from a study of blood T cell repertoires in COVID-19 (dated by TCRdb to 2020 to 2021). With regard to the full study: Samples covering the acute and convalescent phases of COVID-19 were provided by collaborators in the United States, Italy and Spain. The samples were drawn from two sources: the first 160 participants of the ongoing ImmuneRACE study, and over 1,000 subjects contributed by 6 global collaborators. Where HLA class I and class II types were available, the types were taken from metadata supplied by the sample provider, not from assay-based typing. The prospective study material was composed of cDNA or gDNA derived from T cells, B-cell-depleted T cells, or PBMCs. Subjects who had been exposed to COVID-19, were actively infected with it, or had recovered from it provided the deeply sampled blood TCRbeta repertoires that made up the dataset. A de-identified subject ID, COVID-19 status, age in years and sex were almost always included in the sample metadata. The repertoires were released in a freely available public database intended as a resource for research on the immune response to SARS-CoV-2. Paper-wide results and their limitations: The quantity of clinical and demographic metadata differed by source and by participant and was supplied without curation.

TCRbeta CDR3 regions were amplified from genomic DNA using the immunoSEQ Assay, a bias-controlled multiplex PCR. Turning to the authors' computational methods: The number of nucleated cells in each sample was estimated from the amplification of reference gene primers within the assay. Sequence reads were collapsed and filtered to measure the absolute abundance of every unique TCRbeta CDR3 rearrangement. For each sample, productive Simpson clonality was calculated by taking the square root of Simpson's diversity index across productive rearrangements. TCRdb re-hosts the immuneACCESS table, in-frame sequences only. Its copies lack some clones; in the studies checked, an unresolved V gene accounts for under half of them, and the cause for the rest is not known. Clone size and V and J calls were adopted from that table, with D and trimming inferred from the DNA. The sample profile shows about 480,000 clones; more than 85% of them were found once. The ten largest clonotypes hold more than 7.5% of the sample.

Participants in the prospective study were aged 18 to 89 years, lived in under 30 United States geographic areas, and enrolled through a virtual design. To assign participants to cohorts, the prospective study relied on clinical history that participants themselves reported in a screening survey and a study questionnaire. ImmuneRACE Cohort 3 recovered participants were defined by two consecutive negative NP/OP PCR tests, healthcare professional clearance, or symptom resolution. In the prospective study, whole blood, serum and a nasopharyngeal or oropharyngeal swab were collected from each participant by mobile phlebotomists. Over an approximately two-month period, participants in the prospective study had the option of providing additional blood draws and questionnaires. Before DNA extraction, prospective study blood samples were shipped either frozen or at room temperature. Reading the germline V gene gives CDR1 ENHRY and CDR2 SYGVKD. V loses 0 bases of germline sequence and J loses 5 bases, and the interval between the two ends is 10 bases. The CDR3 spans 14 residues, from the cysteine through the phenylalanine. Only the CDR3 region is kept as DNA, spanning 42 bases read in frame from base 1.

Worth noting for this clone: Its specific antigen is unknown. The input lacks base qualities; no much larger clone sits a single base away.

The sequence links TRBV10-3 to TRBJ1-2, with no confidently assigned D gene. Sequenced input: PBMCs or T cells enriched from blood (not recorded which). The clonotype was recovered from a woman between 55 and 75 years old who had recovered from COVID-19. The CDR3 sequence is CAISESVRLYGYTF. The DNA sequence reads TGTGCCATCAGTGAGTCGGTGAGATTATATGGCTACACCTTC.